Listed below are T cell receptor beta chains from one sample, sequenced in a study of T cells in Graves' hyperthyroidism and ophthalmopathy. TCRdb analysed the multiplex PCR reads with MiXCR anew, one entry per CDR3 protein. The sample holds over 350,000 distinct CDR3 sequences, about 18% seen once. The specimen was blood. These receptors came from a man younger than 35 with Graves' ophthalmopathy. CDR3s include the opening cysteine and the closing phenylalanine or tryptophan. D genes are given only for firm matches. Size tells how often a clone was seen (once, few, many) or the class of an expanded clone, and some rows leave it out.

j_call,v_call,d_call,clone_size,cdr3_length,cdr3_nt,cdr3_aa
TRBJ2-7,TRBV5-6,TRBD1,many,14,TGTGCCAGCAGCACCCGGACAGGCCTCTACGAGCAGTACTTC,CASSTRTGLYEQYF
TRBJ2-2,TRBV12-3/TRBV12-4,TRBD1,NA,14,TGTGCCAGCAGCCGGACAGGGCGTGGAAGGGAGCTGTTTTTT,CASSRTGRGRELFF
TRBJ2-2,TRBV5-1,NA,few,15,TGCGCCAGCAGCTGGAATGGGCCCAACACCGGGGAGCTGTTTTTT,CASSWNGPNTGELFF
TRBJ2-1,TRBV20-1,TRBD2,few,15,TGCAGTGCCTCGGGACTAGCGGGGGGCTACAATGAGCAGTTCTTC,CSASGLAGGYNEQFF
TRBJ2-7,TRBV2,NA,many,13,TGTGCCAGCAGGGAACTAGGGGCCTACGAGCAGTACTTC,CASRELGAYEQYF
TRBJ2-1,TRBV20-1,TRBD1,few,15,TGCAGTGTCACGTACTTCAGGGGGCAGGGCGGTGAGCAGTTCTTC,CSVTYFRGQGGEQFF
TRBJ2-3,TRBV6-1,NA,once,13,TGTGCCAGTTCCCCACTAGCCTCACATACGCAGTATTTT,CASSPLASHTQYF
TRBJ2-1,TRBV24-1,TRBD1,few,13,TGTGCCACCAGTGATTTGCGGCGGACAGGGCTGTTCTTC,CATSDLRRTGLFF
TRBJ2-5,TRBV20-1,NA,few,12,TGCAGCCCCAAGGGACACCAAGAGACCCAGTACTTC,CSPKGHQETQYF
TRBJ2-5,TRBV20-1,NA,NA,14,TGCAGTGCTAGAGTCCGGGTCCTGGGAAAGACCCAGTACTTC,CSARVRVLGKTQYF
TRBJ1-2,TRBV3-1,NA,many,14,TGTGCCAGCAGCCAATCGACAGAAAACTATGGCTACACCTTC,CASSQSTENYGYTF
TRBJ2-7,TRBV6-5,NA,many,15,TGTGCCAGCAGGACTGGACGGCCACCTTCCTACGAGCAGTACTTC,CASRTGRPPSYEQYF
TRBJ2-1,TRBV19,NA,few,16,TGTGCCAGTAGTGCACCTCGGGATTCAATTTACAATGAGCAGTTCTTC,CASSAPRDSIYNEQFF
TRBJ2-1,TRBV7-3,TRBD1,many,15,TGTGCCAGCAGCTTAAACACAGGGGCCCACGATGAGCAGTTCTTC,CASSLNTGAHDEQFF
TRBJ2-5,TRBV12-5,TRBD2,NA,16,TGTGCTAGTGGTTTAGGGAGCGGGGGACATCAAGAGACCCAGTACTTC,CASGLGSGGHQETQYF
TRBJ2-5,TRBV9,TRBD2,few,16,TGTGCCAGCAGCGTACCAAGCGGGGGGTTTCAAGAGACCCAGTACTTC,CASSVPSGGFQETQYF
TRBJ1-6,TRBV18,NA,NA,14,TGTGCCAGCTCACCAAGGGAAGCGGATTCACCCTTCCACTTT,CASSPREADSPFHF
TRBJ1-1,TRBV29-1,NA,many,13,TGCAGCGTTGACAGGGTAGGATGGACTGAAGCTTTCTTT,CSVDRVGWTEAFF
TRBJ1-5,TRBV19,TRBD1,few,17,TGTGCCAGTAGTGGCCGGGACAGGGCATATAGCAATCAGCCCCAGCATTTT,CASSGRDRAYSNQPQHF
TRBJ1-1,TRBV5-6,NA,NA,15,TGTGCCAGCAGCTTGGGAACAGTTATGAACGCTGAAGCTTTCTTT,CASSLGTVMNAEAFF
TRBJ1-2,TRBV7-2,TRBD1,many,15,TGTGCCAGCAGCTCATACAGGGGGCATGACTATGGCTACACCTTC,CASSSYRGHDYGYTF
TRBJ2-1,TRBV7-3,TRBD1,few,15,TGTGCCAGCAGCTCGGGACAGGGGATCTACAATGAGCAGTTCTTC,CASSSGQGIYNEQFF
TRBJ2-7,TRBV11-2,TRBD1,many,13,TGTGCCAGCAGCCGGGACAGTTTTGCCGAGCAGTACTTC,CASSRDSFAEQYF
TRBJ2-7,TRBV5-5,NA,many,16,TGTGCCAGCAGCTTAGCTTCGGAGACTGCAGCCTACGAGCAGTACTTC,CASSLASETAAYEQYF
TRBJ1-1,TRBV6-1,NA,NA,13,TGTGCCAGCAGTGCAGCCTCGAACACTGAAGCTTTCTTT,CASSAASNTEAFF
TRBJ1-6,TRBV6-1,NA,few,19,TGTGCCAGCAGTGAAGGGGGATTCCTCTTAAGCTCCTATAATTCACCCCTCCACTTT,CASSEGGFLLSSYNSPLHF
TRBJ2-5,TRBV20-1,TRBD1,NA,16,TGCAGTGCTAGAGATGACTTCGGGGACAGGCAAGAGACCCAGTACTTC,CSARDDFGDRQETQYF
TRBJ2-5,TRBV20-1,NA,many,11,TGCAGTGCTAGATCACAAGAGACCCAGTACTTC,CSARSQETQYF
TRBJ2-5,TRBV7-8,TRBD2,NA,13,TGTGCCAGCCGGGGGGGTTATGGGGAGACCCAGTACTTC,CASRGGYGETQYF
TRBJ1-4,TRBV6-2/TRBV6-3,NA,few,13,TGTGCTCACCGAGGGATGGCTTTAGAAAAACTGTTTTTT,CAHRGMALEKLFF